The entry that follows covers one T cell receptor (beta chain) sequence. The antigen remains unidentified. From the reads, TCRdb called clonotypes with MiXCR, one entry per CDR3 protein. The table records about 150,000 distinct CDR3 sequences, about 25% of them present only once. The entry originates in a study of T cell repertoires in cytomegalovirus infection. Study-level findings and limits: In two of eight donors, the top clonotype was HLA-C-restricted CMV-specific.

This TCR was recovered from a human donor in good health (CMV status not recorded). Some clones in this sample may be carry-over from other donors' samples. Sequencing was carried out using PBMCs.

CDR3 region: CASSPGVGQVQPQHF. The CDR3 DNA sequence: TGTGCCAGCTCACCAGGAGTGGGACAGGTGCAGCCCCAGCATTTT. The chain carries TRBV18 and TRBJ1-5; TRBD1 agrees at 8 bases. V lost 2 bases and J lost 7; bases outside the gene matches: 7. CDR1 is KGHSH, CDR2 LQKENI, per germline. This CDR3 has 15 residues.